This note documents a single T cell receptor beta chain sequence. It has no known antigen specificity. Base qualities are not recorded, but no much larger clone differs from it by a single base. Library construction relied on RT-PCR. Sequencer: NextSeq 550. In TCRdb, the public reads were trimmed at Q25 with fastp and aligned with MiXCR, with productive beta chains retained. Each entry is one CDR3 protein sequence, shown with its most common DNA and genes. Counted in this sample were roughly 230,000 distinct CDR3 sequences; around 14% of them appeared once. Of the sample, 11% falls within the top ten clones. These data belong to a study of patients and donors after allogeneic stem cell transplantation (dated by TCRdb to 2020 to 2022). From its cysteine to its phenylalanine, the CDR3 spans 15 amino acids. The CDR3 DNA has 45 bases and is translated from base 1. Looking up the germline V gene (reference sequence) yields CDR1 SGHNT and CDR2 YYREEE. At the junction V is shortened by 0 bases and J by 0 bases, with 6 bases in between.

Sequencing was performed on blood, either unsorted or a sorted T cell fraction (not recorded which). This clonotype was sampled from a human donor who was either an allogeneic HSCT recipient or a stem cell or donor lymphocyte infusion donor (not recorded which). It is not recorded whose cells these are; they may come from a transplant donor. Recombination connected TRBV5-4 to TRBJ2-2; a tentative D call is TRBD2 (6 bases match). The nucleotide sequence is TGTGCCAGCAGCTTGGCTAGCGCGAACACCGGGGAGCTGTTTTTT. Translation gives CASSLASANTGELFF.